This T cell receptor beta chain was sequenced for a study of Ad26.COV2.S vaccination and SARS-CoV-2 variants. Background on the study: Within the COV1001 Ad26.COV2.S trial arm, the donor was enrolled.

Libraries were prepared by immunoSEQ multiplex PCR; TCRdb keeps only in-frame clonotypes and omits some of them. The sample has some 350,000 clones, approximately 85% seen once. Treatment described: roughly 19 received Ad26.COV2.S at low or high dose, single or two shots; 5 received placebo; per-sample allocation not given. Day 63 following the first vaccine or placebo injection was when the samples were taken. Donation came from an adult in Boston who was aged 18-55 years. Study-wide results and caveats: Spike-specific CD8+ and CD4+ T cell responses reportedly showed substantial breadth after vaccination. Researchers reported similar non-spike TCR breadth in vaccine and placebo recipients.

Comment on this clone: Its antigen is unidentified.

CDR3 length: 16 residues. V lost 1 base and J lost 2, with 15 bases in between. Germline CDR1 reads LNHNV; CDR2 reads YYDKDF (reference sequence). The source of this sequence is a person between 18 and 65 years old who received the Ad26.COV2.S COVID-19 vaccine or a placebo. Sequences were derived from peripheral blood, sampled in a trial of Ad26.COV2.S vaccine versus placebo. The V and J genes are TRBV15 and TRBJ2-7; TRBD1 or TRBD2 may be the D gene (5 bases each). Here the CDR3 reads CATSRGGVEVTYEQYF. CDR3 sequence (DNA): TGTGCCACCAGCAGAGGAGGGGTCGAGGTCACCTACGAGCAGTACTTC.